Listed here is a single T cell receptor (beta chain). TCRbeta library preparation incorporated unique molecular identifiers. TCRdb used MiXCR to reprocess the PCR reads, holding one entry per CDR3 protein. The sample holds around 480,000 distinct CDR3 sequences, roughly 33% seen once. The data are from a study of T-cell reconstitution after alpha-beta-depleted transplantation in children. CDR1 is SGHVS and CDR2 is FQNEAQ in the germline V gene. Trimming shortened V by 1 base and J by 3 bases, and 12 bases separated the two germline ends. The CDR3 totals 15 residues. The material was PBMCs from the stem cell graft donor, obtained from the stem cell graft. The clonotype originates from a human donor who donated a stem cell graft to a child with aplastic anemia. V gene TRBV7-8 combines with J gene TRBJ1-1; TRBD1 might be the D (5 bases). This CDR3 reads CASSLVLGRDTEAFF. For the CDR3, the DNA is TGTGCCAGCAGCTTAGTACTCGGCAGGGACACTGAAGCTTTCTTT.